Here is one T cell receptor beta chain with its context. No antigen is known for it. The data originate from a study of beta chain features in type 1 diabetes. The whole isolated RNA underwent reverse transcription, so sequencing captured expressed TCRB transcripts. The data were produced by immunoSEQ multiplex PCR, yet TCRdb's version contains in-frame clones alone and is incomplete. This sample has around 360,000 clones, with roughly 12% found just once. This CDR3 comprises 16 residues. Looked up from germline, CDR1 is SGHAT and CDR2 is FQDESV (reference sequence). The V and J ends lost 5 bases and 5 bases, in that order; junction bases with no gene match: 10. Study observations and caveats: There was a moderate but significant shortening of TCRB CDR3s in all four CD4+ subsets of Type 1 diabetes patients.

The TCR originated in a woman aged 18 to 35 with type 1 diabetes. The sample consisted of naive CD4+ T cells from blood. This sequence joins TRBV11-1 and TRBJ2-5; TRBD2 matches 11 bases. CDR3 DNA: TGTGCCAGCAGCCCTTGGCTAGCGGGAGGCCCCGAGACCCAGTACTTC. Translated: CASSPWLAGGPETQYF.